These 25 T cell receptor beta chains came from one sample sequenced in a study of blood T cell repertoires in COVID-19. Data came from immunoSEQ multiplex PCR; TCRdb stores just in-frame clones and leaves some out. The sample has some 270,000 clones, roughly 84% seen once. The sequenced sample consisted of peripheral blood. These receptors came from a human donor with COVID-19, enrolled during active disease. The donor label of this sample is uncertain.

The CDR3 spells CATSRRPRQGARDTQYF. The CDR3 DNA reads as TGTGCCACCAGCAGACGACCTCGACAGGGGGCAAGAGATACGCAGTATTTT. V usage is TRBV15 and J usage is TRBJ2-3, with 10 bases lining up with TRBD1. Germline CDR1 is LNHNV and CDR2 is YYDKDF (reference sequence). This CDR3 is built from 17 residues. V was pared by 2 bases and J by 5 bases, with 10 bases of the junction left unmatched.

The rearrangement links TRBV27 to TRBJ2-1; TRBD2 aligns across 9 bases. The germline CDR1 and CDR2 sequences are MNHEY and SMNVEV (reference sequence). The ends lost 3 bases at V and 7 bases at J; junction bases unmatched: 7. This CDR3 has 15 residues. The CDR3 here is CASSLLGTSLNEQFF. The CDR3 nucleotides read TGTGCCAGCAGTTTGTTGGGGACTAGCCTTAATGAGCAGTTCTTC.

CDR3 loop: CASSLRGLGQGSSGANVLTF. The CDR3 bases are TGTGCCAGCAGCTTACGGGGACTGGGACAGGGTAGTTCTGGGGCCAACGTCCTGACTTTC. J is TRBJ2-6 and V is TRBV7-3; TRBD1 matches 9 bases. The length of the CDR3 is 20 residues. With 2 bases clipped from V and 1 base from J, the junction kept 12 bases outside the gene matches. Germline CDR1 reads SGHTA; CDR2 reads FQGTGA.

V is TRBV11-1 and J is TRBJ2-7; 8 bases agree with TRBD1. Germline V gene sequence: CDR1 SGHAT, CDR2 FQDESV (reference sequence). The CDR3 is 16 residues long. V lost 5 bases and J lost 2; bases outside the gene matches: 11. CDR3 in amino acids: CASSHESGGQTYEQYF. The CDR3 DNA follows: TGTGCCAGCAGCCACGAATCAGGGGGCCAGACCTACGAGCAGTACTTC.

The CDR3 nucleotides read TGTGCCAGCAGTTTGCAGGGGAAATCCTACAATGAGCAGTTCTTC. Translating it yields CASSLQGKSYNEQFF. J is TRBJ2-1 and V is TRBV27; possible D gene TRBD1, 6 bases. Germline CDR1 is MNHEY and CDR2 is SMNVEV (reference sequence). The CDR3 extends over 15 amino acids. The V gene lost 3 bases and the J gene lost 1 base, with 10 bases spanning the gap.

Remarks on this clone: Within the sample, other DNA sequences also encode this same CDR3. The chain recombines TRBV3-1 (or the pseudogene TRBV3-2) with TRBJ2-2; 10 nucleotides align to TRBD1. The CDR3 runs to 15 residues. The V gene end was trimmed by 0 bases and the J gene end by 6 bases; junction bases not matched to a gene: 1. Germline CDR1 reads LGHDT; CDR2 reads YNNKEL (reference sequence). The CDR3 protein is CASSQDGTGAGELFF. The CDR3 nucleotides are TGTGCCAGCAGCCAAGACGGGACAGGGGCCGGGGAGCTGTTTTTT.

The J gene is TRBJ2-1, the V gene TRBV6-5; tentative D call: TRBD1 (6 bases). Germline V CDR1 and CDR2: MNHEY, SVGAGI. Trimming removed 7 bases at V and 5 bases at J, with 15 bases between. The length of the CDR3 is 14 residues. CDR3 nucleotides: TGTGCCAGCACCCGAGGGGGTCCCCACAATGAGCAGTTCTTC. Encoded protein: CASTRGGPHNEQFF.

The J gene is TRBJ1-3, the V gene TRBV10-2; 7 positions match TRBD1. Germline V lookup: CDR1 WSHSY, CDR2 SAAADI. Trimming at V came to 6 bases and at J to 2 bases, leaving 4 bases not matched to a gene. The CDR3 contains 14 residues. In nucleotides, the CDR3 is TGCGCCAGCAGCAGGGGGTTGCCTGGAAACACCATATATTTT. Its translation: CASSRGLPGNTIYF.

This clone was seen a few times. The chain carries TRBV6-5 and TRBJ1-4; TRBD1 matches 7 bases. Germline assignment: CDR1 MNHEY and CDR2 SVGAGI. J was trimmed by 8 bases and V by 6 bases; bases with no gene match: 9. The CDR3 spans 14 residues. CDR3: CASSPGQFREKLFF. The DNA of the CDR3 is TGTGCCAGCAGCCCGGGACAGTTTAGGGAAAAACTGTTTTTT.

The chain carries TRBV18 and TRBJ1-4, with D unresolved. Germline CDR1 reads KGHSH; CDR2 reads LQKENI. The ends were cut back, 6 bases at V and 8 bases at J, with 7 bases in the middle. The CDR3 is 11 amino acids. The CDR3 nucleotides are TGTGCCAGCTCCAAGCAAGAAAAACTGTTTTTT. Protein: CASSKQEKLFF.

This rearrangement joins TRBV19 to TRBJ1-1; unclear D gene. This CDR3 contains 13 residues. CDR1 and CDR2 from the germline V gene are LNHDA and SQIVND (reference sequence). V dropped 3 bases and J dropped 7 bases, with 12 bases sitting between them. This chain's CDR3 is CASSIITGGEAFF. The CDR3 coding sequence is TGTGCCAGTAGTATCATAACCGGCGGTGAAGCTTTCTTT.

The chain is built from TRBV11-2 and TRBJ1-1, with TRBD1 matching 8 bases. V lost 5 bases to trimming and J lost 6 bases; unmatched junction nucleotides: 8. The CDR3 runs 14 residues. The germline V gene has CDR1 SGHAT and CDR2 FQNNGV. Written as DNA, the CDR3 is TGTGCCAGCAGCCCGCGGACAGGGACGGCTGAAGCTTTCTTT. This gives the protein CASSPRTGTAEAFF.

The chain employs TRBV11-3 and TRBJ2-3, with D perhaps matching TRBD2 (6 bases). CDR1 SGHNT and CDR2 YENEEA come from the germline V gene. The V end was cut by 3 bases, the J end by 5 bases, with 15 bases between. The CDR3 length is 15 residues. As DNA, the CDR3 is TGTGCCAGCAGCTTGGATGGAGGGCCTGAAGATACGCAGTATTTT. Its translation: CASSLDGGPEDTQYF.

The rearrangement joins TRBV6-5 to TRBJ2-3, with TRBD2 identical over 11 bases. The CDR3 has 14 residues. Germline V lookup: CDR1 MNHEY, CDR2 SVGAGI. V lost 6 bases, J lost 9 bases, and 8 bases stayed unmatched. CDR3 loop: CASRFSGRADTQYF. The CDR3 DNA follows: TGTGCCAGCAGGTTTAGCGGGAGGGCCGACACGCAGTATTTT.

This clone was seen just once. The chain's CDR3 is CATSRDVSGNYGYTF. Written as DNA, the CDR3 is TGTGCCACCAGCAGAGACGTCAGCGGTAACTATGGCTACACCTTC. The chain joins TRBV15 to TRBJ1-2; D remains ambiguous. V lost 0 bases to trimming and J lost 1 base, with 9 bases between them. The CDR3 loop spans 15 amino acids. Germline V CDR1 and CDR2: LNHNV, YYDKDF (reference sequence).

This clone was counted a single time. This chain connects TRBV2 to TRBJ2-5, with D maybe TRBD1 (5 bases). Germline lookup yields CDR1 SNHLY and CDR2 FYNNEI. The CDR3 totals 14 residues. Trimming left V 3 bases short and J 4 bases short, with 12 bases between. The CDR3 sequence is CASSDPGQGETQYF. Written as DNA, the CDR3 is TGTGCCAGCAGTGACCCTGGCCAGGGAGAGACCCAGTACTTC. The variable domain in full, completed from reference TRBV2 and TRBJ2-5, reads EPEVTQTPSHQVTQMGQEVILRCVPISNHLYFYWYRQILGQKVEFLVSFYNNEISEKSEIFDDQFSVERPDGSNFTLKIRSTKLEDSAMYFCASSDPGQGETQYFGPGTRLLVL.

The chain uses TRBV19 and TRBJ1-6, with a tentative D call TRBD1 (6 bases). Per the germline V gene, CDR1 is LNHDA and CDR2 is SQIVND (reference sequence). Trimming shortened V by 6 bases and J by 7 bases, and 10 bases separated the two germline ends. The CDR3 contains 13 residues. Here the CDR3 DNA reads TGTGCCAGTAGCGACAGGATGAATTCACCCCTCCACTTT. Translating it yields CASSDRMNSPLHF.

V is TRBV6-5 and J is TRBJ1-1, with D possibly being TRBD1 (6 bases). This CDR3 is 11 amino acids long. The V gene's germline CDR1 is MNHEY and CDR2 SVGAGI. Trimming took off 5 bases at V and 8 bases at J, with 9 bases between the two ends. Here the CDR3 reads CASSRGHEAFF. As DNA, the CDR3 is TGTGCCAGCAGTCGGGGACACGAAGCTTTCTTT.

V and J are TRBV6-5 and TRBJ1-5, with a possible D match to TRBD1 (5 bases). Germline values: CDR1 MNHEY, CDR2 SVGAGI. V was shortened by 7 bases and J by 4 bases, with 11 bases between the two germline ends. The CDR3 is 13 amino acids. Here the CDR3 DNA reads TGTGCCAGCATGGGGGGAGAGAATCAGCCCCAGCATTTT. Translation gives CASMGGENQPQHF.

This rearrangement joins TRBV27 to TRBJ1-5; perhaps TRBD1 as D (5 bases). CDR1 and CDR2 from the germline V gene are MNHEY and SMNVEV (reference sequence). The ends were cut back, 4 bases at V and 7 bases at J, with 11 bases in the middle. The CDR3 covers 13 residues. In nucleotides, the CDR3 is TGTGCCAGCAGTTGGGGCCCAGGGCAGCCCCAGCATTTT. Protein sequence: CASSWGPGQPQHF.

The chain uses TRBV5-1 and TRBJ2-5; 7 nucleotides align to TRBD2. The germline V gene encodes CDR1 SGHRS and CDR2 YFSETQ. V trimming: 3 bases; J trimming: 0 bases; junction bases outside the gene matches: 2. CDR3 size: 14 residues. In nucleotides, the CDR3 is TGCGCCAGCAGCTCAGGGAGGGACCAAGAGACCCAGTACTTC. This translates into CASSSGRDQETQYF.

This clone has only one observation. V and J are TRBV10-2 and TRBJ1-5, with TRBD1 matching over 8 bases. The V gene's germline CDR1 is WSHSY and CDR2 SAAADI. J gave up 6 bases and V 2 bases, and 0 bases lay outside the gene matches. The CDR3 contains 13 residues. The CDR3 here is CASSETGGQPQHF. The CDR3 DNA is TGCGCCAGCAGTGAGACAGGGGGTCAGCCCCAGCATTTT.

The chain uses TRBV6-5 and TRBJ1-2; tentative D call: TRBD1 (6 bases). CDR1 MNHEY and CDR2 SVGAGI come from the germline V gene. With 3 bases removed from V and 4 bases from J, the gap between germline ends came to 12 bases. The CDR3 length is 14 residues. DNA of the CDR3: TGTGCCAGCAGTTATGACTCGGACAGCTATGGCTACACCTTC. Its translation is CASSYDSDSYGYTF.

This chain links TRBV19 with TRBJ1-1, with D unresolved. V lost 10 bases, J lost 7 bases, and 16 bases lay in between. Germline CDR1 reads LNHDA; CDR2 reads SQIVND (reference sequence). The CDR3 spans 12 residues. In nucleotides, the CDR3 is TGTGCCACTACTAGCTTCCCCGGTGAAGCTTTCTTT. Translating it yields CATTSFPGEAFF.

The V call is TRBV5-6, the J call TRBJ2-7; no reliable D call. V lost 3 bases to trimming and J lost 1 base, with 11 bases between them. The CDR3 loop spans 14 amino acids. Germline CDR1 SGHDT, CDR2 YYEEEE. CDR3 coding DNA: TGTGCCAGCAGCTCGCAGGTCAGTTCCTACGAGCAGTACTTC. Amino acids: CASSSQVSSYEQYF.